A selection of T cell receptor beta chains follows, all from one sample in a study of blood T cell repertoires in COVID-19. Produced via immunoSEQ multiplex PCR; TCRdb's table is partial and in-frame only. There are 95,000 to 150,000 clones in the sample; roughly 88% occur only once, and around 4.2% lies in the top ten. Input material: peripheral blood. The receptors come from a man aged 40-49 years with acute or convalescent COVID-19. CDR3s include the opening cysteine and the closing phenylalanine or tryptophan. Fields, in order: CDR3 length, V gene, clone size, D gene, J gene, CDR3 DNA, CDR3 protein. A D gene is named only where the DNA matches it firmly. The listing skips clone size in some rows; elsewhere it reads once, few, many or a size class.

>18|TRBV19|.|TRBD1|TRBJ1-3
TGTGCCAGTAGTCTTTCCCCCCGACAGGGCTGGAGTGGAAACACCATATATTTT
CASSLSPRQGWSGNTIYF
>16|TRBV10-1|once|TRBD1|TRBJ2-7
TGCGCCAGCCTACAGAACCGGGACAGGGTTTCCTACGAGCAGTACTTC
CASLQNRDRVSYEQYF
>15|TRBV5-1|.|.|TRBJ1-1
TGCGCCAGCAGCTTGGATGGGGGCAGAACCGCTGAAGCTTTCTTT
CASSLDGGRTAEAFF
>13|TRBV6-6|once|.|TRBJ2-1
TGTGCCAGCAGTCCAAGTGGGGGGAATGAGCAGTTCTTC
CASSPSGGNEQFF
>14|TRBV27|.|TRBD2|TRBJ2-2
TGTGCCAGCAGGGTAGCGGGGGGGCCCGGGGAGCTGTTTTTT
CASRVAGGPGELFF
>18|TRBV11-2|.|.|TRBJ2-1
TGTGCCAGCAGCTTAGAAAGGAATCGGGAAAGCTCCTACAATGAGCAGTTCTTC
CASSLERNRESSYNEQFF
>14|TRBV19|.|.|TRBJ1-2
TGTGCCAGTAGTATTTCCGCAGATAACTATGGCTACACCTTC
CASSISADNYGYTF
>17|TRBV5-6|once|TRBD1|TRBJ1-3
TGTGCCAGCAGCTGGAGGACAGGGGATAACTCTGGAAACACCATATATTTT
CASSWRTGDNSGNTIYF
>12|TRBV19|.|TRBD1|TRBJ2-1
TGTGCCAGTAGTGGTCGGACAGGGATGATGATCTTC
CASSGRTGMMIF
>15|TRBV5-1|.|TRBD1|TRBJ2-5
TGCGCCAGCAGCGTATATCAGGGGGCAGGGGAGACCCAGTACTTC
CASSVYQGAGETQYF
>14|TRBV6-5|.|.|TRBJ1-5
TGTGCCAGCAGCGCCCGGGGGACGGCAGAGCCCCAGCATTTT
CASSARGTAEPQHF
>14|TRBV9|.|.|TRBJ1-2
TGTGCCAGCAGCGTAGATAACAGTCACTATGGCTACACCTTC
CASSVDNSHYGYTF
>11|TRBV5-1|.|.|TRBJ2-5
TGCGCCAGCAGCTCGCAAGAGACCCAGTACTTC
CASSSQETQYF
>20|TRBV4-2|.|TRBD1|TRBJ2-3
TGTGCCAGCAGCCAGCCCGGACCTGTGCGGGGACAGGATATTTTAGATACGCAGTATTTT
CASSQPGPVRGQDILDTQYF
>15|TRBV18|.|.|TRBJ1-4
TGTGCCAGCTCACCACGGGGGCCACCTAATGAAAAACTGTTTTTT
CASSPRGPPNEKLFF